Given below is one TCR beta chain in context. Its antigen remains unknown. More than 250,000 cells per CD8+ T cell subset were flow-sorted in triplicate. The TRB libraries of cDNA were built by UMI-labeled 5' RACE. TCRdb reprocessed the 5' RACE reads and reports one entry per CDR3 protein, with no DNA. The table lists 6,000 to 7,000 distinct CDR3 sequences. The data stem from a study of CXCR3-negative and CXCR3-positive naive CD8 T cells. Findings and limits, study-wide: Naive cells that were CXCR3-negative or CXCR3-positive used TRBV-TRBJ genes alike, while memory cells diverged. No difference in surface CD5 was seen between naive subsets, and TCR strength was inferred from TRB CDR3 properties. CXCR3-positive naive cells carried more hydrophobic TRB CDR3s than CXCR3-negative naive cells did.

Germline CDR1 is SQVTM and CDR2 is ANQGSEA. This CDR3 is 15 amino acids long. Sequencing was done on a sample of naive CXCR3+ CD8+ T cells from blood. As for subset: CD45RO-CCR7+CD27+CD95- naive CD8+ T cells expressing CXCR3 (TNR3+). The sequence was collected from a human donor in good health. Some clones in this sample may be carry-over from other donors' samples. The rearrangement uses TRBV29-1 and TRBJ2-1; TCRdb gives TRBD1 as the D gene, but with no DNA this cannot be confirmed. This CDR3 is CSVELRDSGLSEQFF.